This entry lists 20 T cell receptor beta chains sequenced from one sample in a study of T cells after yellow fever vaccination. TCRdb reprocessed the 5' RACE reads with MiXCR, giving one entry per CDR3 protein. Here the sample spans about 170,000 distinct CDR3 sequences, approximately 11% being singletons. Sequencing was performed on CD8+ T cells sorted from PBMCs, taken 15 days after the yellow fever booster vaccination. The source of these receptors is a man aged 18 to 29 who received the YFV17D yellow fever vaccine.

The rearrangement uses TRBV30 and TRBJ1-1, with D possibly TRBD1 on 5 matching bases. Germline CDR1 is GTSNPN and CDR2 is SVGIG (reference sequence). This CDR3 has 13 residues. Trimming stripped 4 bases from V and 3 bases from J, with 12 bases between. The CDR3 spells CAWKEFRDTEAFF. In DNA, the CDR3 is TGTGCCTGGAAAGAGTTCAGGGACACTGAAGCTTTCTTT.

This clonotype was counted once. This sequence joins TRBV20-1 and TRBJ1-5; 8 bases are a match to TRBD1. The CDR3 consists of 16 residues. V gave up 0 bases and J gave up 0 bases; unmatched junction bases: 4. Per germline, CDR1 DFQATT and CDR2 SNEGSKA (reference sequence). CDR3 coding DNA: TGCAGTGCTAGAGAGCCAGGGGGCCATAGCAATCAGCCCCAGCATTTT. Translating it yields CSAREPGGHSNQPQHF.

The rearrangement links TRBV16 to TRBJ2-7; D remains ambiguous. V was pared by 6 bases and J by 5 bases, with 11 bases between. CDR1 is KGHSY, CDR2 FQNENV, per germline. The length of the CDR3 is 12 residues. The chain's CDR3 is CASSEAYDEQYV. In DNA form, the CDR3 reads TGTGCCAGCAGTGAGGCTTACGACGAGCAGTACGTC.

The V and J genes are TRBV6-2 or TRBV6-3 and TRBJ2-2; no clear D. Per the germline V gene, CDR1 is MNHEY and CDR2 is SVGEGT. Trimming cost V 7 bases and J 4 bases, with 10 bases left between them. CDR3 length: 13 residues. CDR3 DNA sequence: TGTGCCAGCACCCACGGGTTCACCGGGGAGCTGTTTTTT. Translated: CASTHGFTGELFF.

Only a few counts were recorded for this clonotype. The V gene is TRBV3-1, the J gene TRBJ2-3; D assignment may be TRBD1 or TRBD2 (5 bases each). V lost 3 bases and J 1 base, leaving 11 bases between the germline ends. CDR1 is LGHDT and CDR2 is YNNKEL in the germline V gene (reference sequence). This CDR3 is 15 amino acids long. CDR3 region: CASSHGGTRTDTQYF. Written as DNA, the CDR3 is TGTGCCAGCAGCCACGGTGGGACCCGCACAGATACGCAGTATTTT.

This clonotype was seen a few times. The rearrangement uses TRBV6-6 and TRBJ2-1, with a tentative D call TRBD2 (6 bases). Germline CDR1 and CDR2: MNHNY and SVGAGI (reference sequence). The V end was cut by 2 bases, the J end by 9 bases, with 11 bases between. The CDR3 sequence is 13 residues long. The CDR3 DNA reads TGTGCCAGCAGTTACCTAGAGGAGGGTGAGCAGTTCTTC. Translated: CASSYLEEGEQFF.

This clonotype has a handful of counts. The J gene is TRBJ2-2, the V gene TRBV13; TRBD2 aligns across 8 bases. The germline gives CDR1 PRHDT, CDR2 FYEKMQ (reference sequence). J lost 7 bases, V lost 9 bases, and 7 bases had no gene match. The CDR3 is made up of 13 amino acids. The CDR3 nucleotides are TGTGCCAGTACCGGGGGGGCCAACGGGGAGCTGTTTTTT. This sequence encodes CASTGGANGELFF.

There are a few counts of this clonotype. CDR3: CASSSGGDTEAFF. The CDR3 nucleotides are TGCGCCAGCAGCTCGGGGGGGGACACTGAAGCTTTCTTT. The chain combines TRBV5-1 with TRBJ1-1; the D gene is possibly TRBD1 (5 bases). Trimming stripped 3 bases from V and 3 bases from J, with 9 bases between. Germline lookup yields CDR1 SGHRS and CDR2 YFSETQ. The CDR3 runs to 13 residues.

The rearrangement uses TRBV6-2 or TRBV6-3 and TRBJ1-1; D gene ambiguous. Deletions cut 4 bases from V and 1 base from J, with 13 bases between. Germline V gene data show CDR1 as MNHEY and CDR2 as SVGEGT. The CDR3 totals 15 residues. CDR3 residues: CASSSGGYTNTEAFF. The CDR3 bases are TGTGCCAGCAGTTCGGGAGGGTACACGAACACTGAAGCTTTCTTT.

This clonotype was detected a few times. The rearrangement joins TRBV7-3 to TRBJ1-1; D perhaps matches TRBD1 (5 bases). The CDR3 contains 15 residues. Germline V gene data show CDR1 as SGHTA and CDR2 as FQGTGA. Trimming cost V 1 base and J 4 bases, with 13 bases left between them. This chain's CDR3 is CASSLMGQGATEAFF. CDR3 DNA: TGTGCCAGCAGCTTAATGGGGCAGGGCGCCACTGAAGCTTTCTTT.

This clonotype has more than one count but fewer than ten. The J gene is TRBJ1-5, the V gene TRBV4-1, with 8 bases lining up with TRBD1. Germline CDR1 is MGHRA and CDR2 is YSYEKL. V lost 4 bases, J lost 8 bases, and 16 bases stayed unmatched. CDR3 length: 17 residues. The CDR3 is CASSLRPGTGFEEPQHF. The CDR3 DNA reads TGCGCCAGCAGCCTCCGTCCCGGGACAGGATTTGAGGAGCCCCAGCATTTT.

This chain links TRBV19 with TRBJ1-1, with unresolved D. Trimming removed 5 bases at V and 0 bases at J, with 13 bases between. The germline CDR1 and CDR2 sequences are LNHDA and SQIVND (reference sequence). The CDR3 consists of 15 residues. CDR3 coding DNA: TGTGCCAGTAGTCTATGGGAGGGTATGAACACTGAAGCTTTCTTT. Protein sequence: CASSLWEGMNTEAFF.

The J gene is TRBJ2-5, the V gene TRBV29-1; 7 bases map to TRBD1. CDR1 SQVTM and CDR2 ANQGSEA come from the germline V gene. The CDR3 is 13 amino acids. The CDR3 sequence is CSGTGEWGETQYF. CDR3 bases: TGCAGTGGCACAGGGGAATGGGGAGAGACCCAGTACTTC.

The rearrangement uses TRBV9 and TRBJ2-3; 9 nucleotides align to TRBD2. CDR1 SGDLS and CDR2 YYNGEE come from the germline V gene. V dropped 4 bases and J dropped 0; count of bases not matched to a gene: 12. The CDR3 has 18 residues. The DNA of the CDR3 is TGTGCCAGCAGCCGTAGCGGGGGAGGTATAGTGAGCACAGATACGCAGTATTTT. Encoded protein: CASSRSGGGIVSTDTQYF.

The chain uses TRBV5-1 and TRBJ1-1, with 9 positions matching TRBD1. The CDR3 covers 15 residues. Germline CDR1 is SGHRS and CDR2 is YFSETQ. Trimming cost V 3 bases and J 1 base; bases outside gene matches: 4. CDR3: CASSWTGATNTEAFF. The CDR3 nucleotides are TGCGCCAGCAGCTGGACAGGGGCCACGAACACTGAAGCTTTCTTT.

The gene calls are TRBV7-8 and TRBJ1-5; TRBD1 is a possible D gene (5 bases). V was trimmed by 2 bases and J by 7 bases, leaving 9 bases between them. Germline values: CDR1 SGHVS, CDR2 FQNEAQ. The CDR3 extends over 13 amino acids. CDR3 DNA sequence: TGTGCCAGCAGCTTATGGCCAGGGCAGCCCCAGCATTTT. It encodes CASSLWPGQPQHF.

The J gene is TRBJ1-6, the V gene TRBV5-1; 9 positions match TRBD1. Germline CDR1 and CDR2: SGHRS and YFSETQ. The CDR3 consists of 15 residues. The junction had 2 bases not matched to a gene; V was cut back by 0 bases and J by 7 bases. The CDR3 region is CASSLVGTGNSPLHF. The CDR3 DNA is TGCGCCAGCAGCTTGGTGGGGACAGGGAATTCACCCCTCCACTTT. The full variable domain, rest sourced from reference TRBV5-1 and TRBJ1-6, is KAGVTQTPRYLIKTRGQQVTLSCSPISGHRSVSWYQQTPGQGLQFLFEYFSETQRNKGNFPGRFSGRQFSNSRSEMNVSTLELGDSALYLCASSLVGTGNSPLHFGNGTRLTVT.

The chain links TRBV20-1 to TRBJ1-5; D not certain. Trimming cost V 6 bases and J 8 bases, with 17 bases left between them. The CDR3 is 13 residues long. From germline, CDR1 is DFQATT and CDR2 SNEGSKA (reference sequence). The CDR3 protein is CSAWLAGEEPQHF. The CDR3 coding sequence is TGCAGTGCCTGGCTAGCGGGCGAAGAGCCCCAGCATTTT.

The chain links TRBV3-1 to TRBJ2-1; D call uncertain. CDR1 and CDR2 from the germline V gene are LGHDT and YNNKEL (reference sequence). Trimming removed 3 bases at V and 8 bases at J, with 14 bases between. The CDR3 sequence is 14 residues long. This CDR3 is CASSHILSSDEQFF. Here the CDR3 DNA reads TGTGCCAGCAGCCATATACTCAGTTCGGATGAGCAGTTCTTC.

This clonotype has only a few counts. This chain connects TRBV3-1 to TRBJ2-7; the D is unclear. CDR3 length: 14 amino acids. The germline gives CDR1 LGHDT, CDR2 YNNKEL (reference sequence). V was trimmed by 1 base and J by 1 base, leaving 8 bases between them. In nucleotides, the CDR3 is TGTGCCAGCAGCCAAGTTGGCCCTTCCTACGAGCAGTACTTC. It encodes CASSQVGPSYEQYF.